Reported below is one TCR beta chain. This sample is part of a study of sequential checkpoint blockade in melanoma. The ends lost 3 bases at V and 3 bases at J; junction bases unmatched: 5. From germline, CDR1 is LGHNA and CDR2 YNFKEQ. The CDR3 consists of 15 residues. Measured with immunoSEQ multiplex PCR; TCRdb has only the in-frame clones, and not every one. Of some 30,000 clones in the sample, 86% are singletons; the top ten hold roughly 20%. The treatment is: randomized to nivolumab then ipilimumab (arm A) or the reverse (arm B). PBMC sorting kept live CD3+CD8+ cells without CD19 or CD56. The gene calls are TRBV4-2 and TRBJ2-3; 8 bases fit TRBD1. The TCR originated in a human donor with melanoma. The source material was CD8+ T cells sorted from blood (inferred from file names), sampled from a patient given nivolumab and ipilimumab in sequence. The CDR3 loop reads CASSQGQGATDTQYF. The DNA for the CDR3 is TGTGCCAGCAGCCAGGGGCAGGGGGCTACAGATACGCAGTATTTT.